The 14 T cell receptor beta chains below all came from one sample that was sequenced in a study of blood T cell repertoires in COVID-19. The repertoire was sequenced with immunoSEQ multiplex PCR; TCRdb's copy has only in-frame clones and lacks some. Of around 220,000 clones in the sample, more than 75% were seen once. The sample comprised PBMCs or T cells enriched from blood (not recorded which). All receptors derive from a woman aged 40 to 49 with acute COVID-19.

The chain has TRBV3-1 (or the pseudogene TRBV3-2) and TRBJ2-2; 7 bases are a match to TRBD1. The CDR3 loop spans 13 amino acids. Germline V CDR1 and CDR2: LGHDT, YNNKEL (reference sequence). J was trimmed by 3 bases and V by 5 bases; bases with no gene match: 0. DNA of the CDR3: TGTGCCAGCAGCACAGGGGACACCGGGGAGCTGTTTTTT. Its protein is CASSTGDTGELFF.

The chain joins TRBV19 to TRBJ2-7; 8 bases fit TRBD1. With 9 bases clipped from V and 1 base from J, the junction kept 8 bases outside the gene matches. Per the germline V gene, CDR1 is LNHDA and CDR2 is SQIVND (reference sequence). The CDR3 extends over 14 amino acids. CDR3 bases: TGTGCCAGCTCAAGGACAGGGCCTTCCTACGAGCAGTACTTC. This translates into CASSRTGPSYEQYF.

The chain has TRBV7-9 and TRBJ1-1; perhaps TRBD1 as D (6 bases). Germline values: CDR1 SEHNR, CDR2 FQNEAQ (reference sequence). The CDR3 totals 12 residues. V lost 3 bases, J lost 11 bases, and 13 bases lay in between. CDR3 loop: CASSFGGEGAFF. CDR3 nucleotide sequence: TGTGCCAGCAGCTTTGGGGGCGAGGGTGCTTTCTTT.

The chain recombines TRBV5-1 with TRBJ1-4; 9 bases line up with TRBD1. The CDR3 has 14 residues. Germline V CDR1 and CDR2: SGHRS, YFSETQ. J gave up 5 bases and V 3 bases, and 2 bases lay outside the gene matches. The CDR3 is CASSYGQGNEKLFF. CDR3 nucleotide sequence: TGCGCCAGCAGCTATGGACAGGGGAATGAAAAACTGTTTTTT.

This clone was detected once. The chain recombines TRBV19 with TRBJ1-4; 10 positions match TRBD1. CDR1 LNHDA and CDR2 SQIVND come from the germline V gene (reference sequence). J gave up 11 bases and V 7 bases, and 7 bases lay outside the gene matches. The CDR3 loop spans 13 amino acids. CDR3 sequence (DNA): TGTGCCAGTAACGGACAGGGGGATCGGAAACTGTTTTTT. Protein sequence: CASNGQGDRKLFF.

This clone was detected once. The rearrangement uses TRBV12-3 or TRBV12-4 and TRBJ1-1; D gene uncertain. Trimming removed 4 bases at V and 1 base at J, with 7 bases between. The CDR3 consists of 13 residues. CDR3 residues: CASSSGGNTEAFF. CDR3 in DNA: TGTGCCAGCAGTTCTGGAGGGAACACTGAAGCTTTCTTT.

The CDR3 spells CASSVRGGAGVTDTQYF. The CDR3, as DNA: TGTGCCAGCAGTGTACGGGGGGGAGCGGGGGTTACAGATACGCAGTATTTT. The chain combines TRBV6-1 with TRBJ2-3; TRBD2 agrees at 8 bases. Germline V CDR1 and CDR2: MNHNS, SASEGT. Trimming cost V 4 bases and J 3 bases; bases outside gene matches: 12. CDR3 length: 17 residues.

The chain carries TRBV28 and TRBJ2-2; weak D call: TRBD1 (6 bases). The CDR3 runs to 16 residues. The ends were cut back, 4 bases at V and 6 bases at J, with 18 bases in the middle. In germline, CDR1 is MDHEN, CDR2 SYDVKM. DNA of the CDR3: TGTGCCAGCAGTTACCCAGCCGGGACACGGGCCGGGGAGCTGTTTTTT. Translating gives CASSYPAGTRAGELFF.

The chain carries TRBV15 and TRBJ1-1; 12 bases are a match to TRBD1. V lost 3 bases and J lost 10; bases outside the gene matches: 6. The CDR3 spans 14 residues. The V gene's germline CDR1 is LNHNV and CDR2 YYDKDF (reference sequence). The CDR3 sequence: CATSRGGQGAVAFF. Written as DNA, the CDR3 is TGTGCCACCAGCAGGGGGGGACAGGGGGCTGTAGCTTTCTTT. Full variable domain (remainder filled in from reference TRBV15 and TRBJ1-1): DAMVIQNPRYQVTQFGKPVTLSCSQTLNHNVMYWYQQKSSQAPKLLFHYYDKDFNNEADTPDNFQSRRPNTSFCFLDIRSPGLGDTAMYLCATSRGGQGAVAFFGQGTRLTVV.

V is TRBV11-2 and J is TRBJ2-7; D is undetermined. CDR1 SGHAT and CDR2 FQNNGV come from the germline V gene. Trimming pared 3 bases from V and 6 bases from J, leaving 15 bases between. The CDR3 length is 14 residues. The CDR3 loop reads CASSFESRSSEQYF. DNA of the CDR3: TGTGCCAGCAGCTTTGAGTCTCGTTCAAGCGAGCAGTACTTC.

V gene TRBV28 combines with J gene TRBJ1-2, with D perhaps TRBD1 (5 bases). Germline lookup yields CDR1 MDHEN and CDR2 SYDVKM. V was shortened by 6 bases and J by 4 bases, with 15 bases between the two germline ends. The CDR3 has 14 residues. This chain's CDR3 is CASSPGRGGYGYTF. CDR3 nucleotides: TGTGCCAGCAGCCCGGGGAGGGGCGGCTATGGCTACACCTTC.

This clone has just a few counts. This rearrangement joins TRBV19 to TRBJ1-5; a possible D gene is TRBD1 (6 bases). The CDR3 runs 18 residues. CDR1 and CDR2 from the germline V gene are LNHDA and SQIVND (reference sequence). V dropped 3 bases and J dropped 0 bases, with 18 bases sitting between them. The CDR3 bases are TGTGCCAGTAGTATCCAGGGACATATTAGTTATAGCAATCAGCCCCAGCATTTT. As protein: CASSIQGHISYSNQPQHF.

This chain joins TRBV7-9 and TRBJ1-5, with TRBD1 as a possible D gene (5 bases). The CDR3 is 17 residues long. Between the trimmed V and J ends, which lost 1 base and 5 bases, there was a span of 18 bases. CDR1 and CDR2 (germline): SEHNR, FQNEAQ (reference sequence). The CDR3 nucleotides are TGTGCCAGCAGCTTAGTGGTCACAGGCCAAGGCTATCAGCCCCAGCATTTT. It yields the protein CASSLVVTGQGYQPQHF. Full variable domain (rest looked up from reference TRBV7-9 and TRBJ1-5): DTGVSQNPRHKITKRGQNVTFRCDPISEHNRLYWYRQTLGQGPEFLTYFQNEAQLEKSRLLSDRFSAERPKGSFSTLEIQRTEQGDSAMYLCASSLVVTGQGYQPQHFGDGTRLSIL.

The chain links TRBV3-1 (or the pseudogene TRBV3-2) to TRBJ2-2, with D possibly TRBD2 on 6 matching bases. V was pared by 1 base and J by 7 bases, with 16 bases between. From germline, CDR1 is LGHDT and CDR2 YNNKEL (reference sequence). The CDR3 is made up of 16 amino acids. The CDR3 loop reads CASSQVPSRGVGELFF. The DNA for the CDR3 is TGTGCCAGCAGCCAAGTGCCTAGTCGCGGGGTCGGGGAGCTGTTTTTT.